This TCR beta chain was found in a study of response to subunit inactivated influenza vaccine. The study, taken as a whole, reports: New T cells are recruited in small numbers by each seasonal influenza vaccination, according to the authors' suggestion.

One entry per CDR3 protein results from TCRdb running MiXCR on the RT-PCR reads. Found here are more than 550,000 distinct CDR3 sequences, 12% of them singletons; the top ten hold roughly 10%. Points on this clonotype: Its antigen remains unidentified.

Deletions cut 6 bases from V and 7 bases from J, with 12 bases between. The CDR3 extends over 13 amino acids. The germline V gene has CDR1 SNHLY and CDR2 FYNNEI. V is TRBV2 and J is TRBJ1-4, with D uncertain. The sample was PBMCs from blood, taken on the day of vaccination. The TCR originated in a man in his forties or fifties who received an inactivated influenza vaccine. The CDR3 loop reads CASRGRAGEKLFF. In DNA form, the CDR3 reads TGTGCCAGCAGGGGGAGGGCTGGTGAAAAACTGTTTTTT.